This is a list of T cell receptor beta chains from one sample in a study of T cell responses to AZD1222 COVID-19 vaccine. Measured with immunoSEQ multiplex PCR; TCRdb has only the in-frame clones, and not every one. The sample comprises roughly 28,000 clones, over 85% of which are singletons, and around 8.1% rests with the top ten. Specimen: peripheral blood, collected on day 0 of AZD1222 vaccination. These receptors all stem from an adult in good health. Both conserved end residues are part of each CDR3. The D gene is left open where the match is weak. Clone size is given for some rows only: seen once, a few or many times, or a class if the clone is expanded.

abundance | j_gene | d_gene | v_gene | CDR3aa | CDR3nt
NA | TRBJ1-6 | TRBD1 | TRBV6-5 | CASSRDRETTPLHF | TGTGCCAGCAGTCGGGACAGGGAAACGACACCCCTCCACTTT
NA | TRBJ1-2 | TRBD1 | TRBV6-5 | CASSYGTGGIGYTF | TGTGCCAGCAGTTACGGGACAGGGGGAATTGGCTACACCTTC
NA | TRBJ1-2 | TRBD1 | TRBV7-8 | CAIRVGTGGSYGYTF | TGTGCCATTCGTGTCGGGACAGGGGGCTCCTATGGCTACACCTTC
NA | TRBJ1-1 | NA | TRBV7-2 | CASSRSGTLNTEAFF | TGTGCCAGCAGCCGTTCCGGGACTTTGAACACTGAAGCTTTCTTT
NA | TRBJ1-6 | TRBD1 | TRBV30 | CAWNGFRDRDRPLHF | TGTGCCTGGAACGGCTTCCGGGACAGGGACCGACCCCTCCACTTT
NA | TRBJ2-1 | NA | TRBV5-5 | CASSVLGQAYNEQFF | TGTGCCAGCAGCGTGCTGGGGCAGGCCTACAATGAGCAGTTCTTC
NA | TRBJ1-4 | NA | TRBV7-8 | CASSPRRGEEKLFF | TGTGCCAGCAGCCCAAGGAGGGGGGAGGAAAAACTGTTTTTT
NA | TRBJ2-3 | NA | TRBV6-5 | CATLNGVNTQYF | TGTGCCACTCTTAACGGGGTGAATACGCAGTATTTT
NA | TRBJ2-3 | NA | TRBV28 | CASVGLSDTQYF | TGTGCCAGCGTCGGTCTGTCCGATACGCAGTATTTT
NA | TRBJ2-1 | TRBD2 | TRBV9 | CASSEGRVSPTATSWLCYNEQFF | TGTGCCAGCAGCGAGGGGAGGGTCTCCCCGACAGCCACCTCCTGGCTATGTTACAATGAGCAGTTCTTC
NA | TRBJ2-5 | NA | TRBV5-4 | CASSLSGETQYF | TGTGCCAGCAGCTTGTCGGGGGAGACCCAGTACTTC
NA | TRBJ2-2 | NA | TRBV5-1 | CASSLASGGELFF | TGCGCCAGCAGCTTGGCGTCGGGCGGGGAGCTGTTTTTT
NA | TRBJ1-3 | NA | TRBV5-1 | CASSPLASGNTIYF | TGCGCCAGCAGCCCGTTGGCCTCTGGAAACACCATATATTTT
NA | TRBJ2-7 | TRBD2 | TRBV3-1/TRBV3-2 | CASSHGGSTYEQYF | TGTGCCAGCAGCCACGGGGGGTCTACCTACGAGCAGTACTTC
NA | TRBJ2-1 | NA | TRBV11-3 | CASSLRLGAYNEQFF | TGTGCCAGCAGCTTAAGACTCGGAGCGTACAATGAGCAGTTCTTC
NA | TRBJ1-3 | NA | TRBV29-1 | CSVVPRTLSGNTIYF | TGCAGCGTTGTCCCCCGTACGCTCTCTGGAAACACCATATATTTT
NA | TRBJ1-2 | NA | TRBV25-1 | CASSEWENGYTF | TGTGCCAGCAGTGAATGGGAGAATGGCTACACCTTC
NA | TRBJ1-1 | NA | TRBV6-5 | CASSFTPVTEAFF | TGTGCCAGCAGTTTTACCCCTGTCACTGAAGCTTTCTTT
few | TRBJ1-2 | TRBD1 | TRBV4-3 | CASSQDQGAGGIYGYTF | TGCGCCAGCAGCCAAGATCAGGGGGCAGGGGGAATTTATGGCTACACCTTC
few | TRBJ2-7 | NA | TRBV11-2 | CASSLKGGFYEQYF | TGTGCCAGCAGCTTAAAAGGGGGGTTCTACGAGCAGTACTTC
NA | TRBJ2-2 | TRBD2 | TRBV7-9 | CASSSGTSRTGELFF | TGTGCCAGCAGCTCCGGGACTAGTCGTACCGGGGAGCTGTTTTTT
NA | TRBJ1-4 | NA | TRBV18 | CASSPYRATWEKLFF | TGTGCCAGCTCACCTTACAGGGCTACATGGGAAAAACTGTTTTTT
NA | TRBJ1-5 | NA | TRBV6-1 | CASSEMWNSNQPQHF | TGTGCCAGCAGTGAAATGTGGAATAGCAATCAGCCCCAGCATTTT
NA | TRBJ1-2 | TRBD1 | TRBV19 | CASSIVSGTAYGYTF | TGTGCCAGTAGTATCGTATCGGGGACAGCCTATGGCTACACCTTC
NA | TRBJ2-7 | NA | TRBV18 | CASSPGNVDEQYF | TGTGCCAGCTCACCGGGGAATGTGGACGAGCAGTACTTC
once | TRBJ2-7 | TRBD2 | TRBV10-1 | CASSLAVSYEQYF | TGCGCCAGCAGTCTAGCGGTCTCCTACGAGCAGTACTTC